A single sample is the source of the 15 T cell receptor beta chains below, sequenced in a study of T cell responses to AZD1222 COVID-19 vaccine. Only in-frame clones appear in the TCRdb table, and some are missing; sequencing was by immunoSEQ multiplex PCR. The profile shows about 72,000 clones, around 86% of them singletons. Source: peripheral blood, taken on day 0 of AZD1222 vaccination. These TCRs come from an adult in good health.

The chain joins TRBV29-1 to TRBJ2-1, with D maybe TRBD1 (6 bases). Trimming cost V 3 bases and J 0 bases, with 9 bases left between them. The CDR3 sequence is 14 residues long. Germline CDR1 SQVTM, CDR2 ANQGSEA. The CDR3, as DNA: TGCAGCGTTGAGGGGGACACCTCCTACAATGAGCAGTTCTTC. As protein: CSVEGDTSYNEQFF.

V is TRBV11-2 and J is TRBJ1-1; possibly TRBD1 for D (6 bases). V shed 5 bases and J shed 2 bases, with 9 bases lying between them. The CDR3 is made up of 13 amino acids. CDR1 SGHAT and CDR2 FQNNGV come from the germline V gene. In nucleotides, the CDR3 is TGTGCCAGCAGCCAGACAGGAAACACTGAAGCTTTCTTT. Protein: CASSQTGNTEAFF. The full variable domain, its missing parts supplied by reference TRBV11-2 and TRBJ1-1, is EAGVAQSPRYKIIEKRQSVAFWCNPISGHATLYWYQQILGQGPKLLIQFQNNGVVDDSQLPKDRFSAERLKGVDSTLKIQPAKLEDSAVYLCASSQTGNTEAFFGQGTRLTVV.

The rearrangement uses TRBV20-1 and TRBJ1-1; D is unresolved. The CDR3 consists of 10 residues. Per germline, CDR1 DFQATT and CDR2 SNEGSKA (reference sequence). Trimming removed 3 bases at V and 8 bases at J, with 7 bases between. In DNA, the CDR3 is TGCAGTGCTAGTATCCCCGAAGCTTTCTTT. Its translation is CSASIPEAFF.

The chain combines TRBV28 with TRBJ2-3, with 9 bases fitting TRBD2. Germline trimming cut 4 bases from V and 2 bases from J; bases unmatched to any gene: 10. This CDR3 contains 17 residues. Looked up from germline, CDR1 is MDHEN and CDR2 is SYDVKM. CDR3 protein: CASSSRHLAGYTDTQYF. DNA for the CDR3: TGTGCCAGCAGTTCTAGACATCTAGCGGGGTACACAGATACGCAGTATTTT. The full variable domain, rest sourced from reference TRBV28 and TRBJ2-3, is DVKVTQSSRYLVKRTGEKVFLECVQDMDHENMFWYRQDPGLGLRLIYFSYDVKMKEKGDIPEGYSVSREKKERFSLILESASTNQTSMYLCASSSRHLAGYTDTQYFGPGTRLTVL.

This chain uses TRBV10-3 with TRBJ2-1; 9 nucleotides agree with TRBD2. CDR3 size: 17 residues. In germline, CDR1 is ENHRY, CDR2 SYGVKD. The V gene end was trimmed by 0 bases and the J gene end by 7 bases; junction bases not matched to a gene: 10. CDR3 nucleotide sequence: TGTGCCATCAGTGAGTCGCCTCTAGCGGGAAGGAGAAATGAGCAGTTCTTC. Protein: CAISESPLAGRRNEQFF.

This clone was observed a few times. The V and J genes are TRBV19 and TRBJ2-5; 7 bases map to TRBD1. Germline-derived CDR1 and CDR2 are LNHDA and SQIVND (reference sequence). With V trimmed by 4 bases and J by 4 bases, 3 bases remained unmatched. This CDR3 region has 13 residues. DNA of the CDR3: TGTGCCAGTAGTACCACAGGGGCAGAGACCCAGTACTTC. This gives the protein CASSTTGAETQYF. Drawing the rest from reference TRBV19 and TRBJ2-5, the complete variable domain is DGGITQSPKYLFRKEGQNVTLSCEQNLNHDAMYWYRQDPGQGLRLIYYSQIVNDFQKGDIAEGYSVSREKKESFPLTVTSAQKNPTAFYLCASSTTGAETQYFGPGTRLLVL.

This sequence joins TRBV7-3 and TRBJ2-7, with 7 bases that match TRBD1. Germline CDR1 is SGHTA and CDR2 is FQGTGA. The V gene end was trimmed by 2 bases and the J gene end by 3 bases; junction bases not matched to a gene: 4. CDR3 length equals 14 residues. In nucleotides, the CDR3 is TGTGCCAGCAGCTTAGGACAGGAGAGCTACGAGCAGTACTTC. Protein: CASSLGQESYEQYF. Full variable domain (outside the CDR3, taken from reference TRBV7-3 and TRBJ2-7): GAGVSQTPSNKVTEKGKYVELRCDPISGHTALYWYRQSLGQGPEFLIYFQGTGAADDSGLPNDRFFAVRPEGSVSTLKIQRTERGDSAVYLCASSLGQESYEQYFGPGTRLTVT.

The chain has TRBV6-6 and TRBJ2-1; D is unresolved. Germline V gene data show CDR1 as MNHNY and CDR2 as SVGAGI (reference sequence). The CDR3 is made up of 13 amino acids. V shed 4 bases and J shed 8 bases, with 12 bases lying between them. The CDR3 sequence is CASSSTPSHEQFF. The CDR3 bases are TGTGCCAGCAGTTCCACTCCTTCTCATGAGCAGTTCTTC.

This CDR3 is CASRYLTGNYGYTF. In DNA form, the CDR3 reads TGTGCCAGCCGATACTTAACAGGAAACTATGGCTACACCTTC. This sequence joins TRBV6-5 and TRBJ1-2, with D perhaps TRBD1 (5 bases). Germline V gene sequence: CDR1 MNHEY, CDR2 SVGAGI. CDR3 size: 14 residues. Trimming pared 8 bases from V and 2 bases from J, leaving 15 bases between.

The chain links TRBV19 to TRBJ1-1; 9 nucleotides align to TRBD1. The CDR3 runs to 12 residues. From germline, CDR1 is LNHDA and CDR2 SQIVND (reference sequence). V shed 10 bases, J shed 4 bases, and the junction held 4 bases outside the gene matches. The CDR3 loop reads CATGTGSTEAFF. In DNA form, the CDR3 reads TGTGCCACCGGGACAGGGAGCACTGAAGCTTTCTTT.

The rearrangement links TRBV20-1 to TRBJ1-1, with D hard to call. Germline-derived CDR1 and CDR2 are DFQATT and SNEGSKA (reference sequence). Between the trimmed V and J ends, which lost 3 bases and 1 base, there was a span of 3 bases. This CDR3 contains 11 residues. The CDR3 DNA follows: TGCAGTGCTAGTCAGAACACTGAAGCTTTCTTT. This codes for CSASQNTEAFF.

This clone ranks as medium-sized. The rearrangement links TRBV5-4 to TRBJ2-1; 10 bases agree with TRBD1. The CDR3 loop spans 15 amino acids. Trimming at V came to 4 bases and at J to 5 bases, leaving 6 bases not matched to a gene. Germline CDR1 SGHNT, CDR2 YYREEE (reference sequence). The CDR3 coding sequence is TGTGCCAGCAGCCTGGGACAGGGGTTCGACAATGAGCAGTTCTTC. The encoded protein is CASSLGQGFDNEQFF.

The chain recombines TRBV5-1 with TRBJ2-3; D is uncertain. Trimming left V 0 bases short and J 4 bases short, with 15 bases between. The CDR3 contains 16 residues. Germline V CDR1 and CDR2: SGHRS, YFSETQ. In DNA form, the CDR3 reads TGCGCCAGCAGCTTGGAAGGCCAGAAGGTCGCAGATACGCAGTATTTT. It translates to CASSLEGQKVADTQYF.

The CDR3 region has the DNA TGTGCCAGCAGTGAAGGTATAGGGGTCGGAAACACCATATATTTT. This translates into CASSEGIGVGNTIYF. This chain uses TRBV6-4 with TRBJ1-3; TRBD1 is a possible D gene (5 bases). Germline V lookup: CDR1 MRHNA, CDR2 SNTAGT. Trimming removed 3 bases at V and 4 bases at J, with 13 bases between. This CDR3 is 15 amino acids long.

The chain recombines TRBV5-1 with TRBJ2-7, with TRBD1 identical over 8 bases. Germline CDR1 SGHRS, CDR2 YFSETQ. The CDR3 is 14 amino acids. V was pared by 4 bases and J by 1 base, with 4 bases of the junction left unmatched. The CDR3 sequence: CASSRQGPSYEQYF. CDR3 nucleotides: TGCGCCAGCAGCCGACAGGGGCCTTCCTACGAGCAGTACTTC.